This T cell receptor beta chain originates from a study of cytomegalovirus exposure and HLA in healthy donors. Study-wide points: Earlier analysis found most TCR beta V segments productive about 87% or about 30% of the time. It was likely that a cluster of highly shared sequence variants was a sequencing artifact. In terms of immune exposure information, only CMV serostatus was available.

Germline CDR1 is PRHDT and CDR2 is FYEKMQ (reference sequence). The CDR3 contains 20 residues. V was clipped by 2 bases and J by 3 bases; unmatched bases: 16. The PCR was carried out with 60 Vbeta primers and 13 Jbeta primers. Clones were read by immunoSEQ multiplex PCR, and TCRdb kept only the in-frame ones, dropping some. Of over 75,000 clones in the sample, roughly nine tenths were seen once. With regard to this clone: The antigen is unknown.

Donors were nominally healthy when sampled, though unrecorded immune exposures were likely. The source of this sequence is a man aged 25 to 45 in good health and CMV-seropositive. The chain is built from TRBV13 and TRBJ2-3; 11 nucleotides line up with TRBD2. The material sequenced was PBMCs. The CDR3 DNA reads TGTGCCAGCAGCTTACCTTTCCGCCTAGCGGGAGGTCGTAGTACAGATACGCAGTATTTT. This codes for CASSLPFRLAGGRSTDTQYF. Complete variable domain (other parts from reference TRBV13 and TRBJ2-3): AAGVIQSPRHLIKEKRETATLKCYPIPRHDTVYWYQQGPGQDPQFLISFYEKMQSDKGSIPDRFSAQQFSDYHSELNMSSLELGDSALYFCASSLPFRLAGGRSTDTQYFGPGTRLTVL.